One sample yielded the 9 T cell receptor beta chains listed below, sequenced in a study of graft-versus-host responses after intestinal transplantation. TCRdb's copy holds only in-frame clones and misses some; the assay was immunoSEQ multiplex PCR. The repertoire holds more than 90,000 clones, around 90% seen once, with about 0.25% in the top ten. Their recognized antigens are unknown. This sample comprised unstimulated CD4+ T cells sorted from spleen or lymph node cells, obtained before transplant. Source of these receptors: a human donor who was the organ donor for an intestinal transplant.

The chain combines TRBV16 with TRBJ1-5, with a tentative D call TRBD1 (5 bases). Trimming shortened V by 0 bases and J by 2 bases, and 5 bases separated the two germline ends. The CDR3 is 14 amino acids. Germline V gene data show CDR1 as KGHSY and CDR2 as FQNENV. The chain's CDR3 is CASSQSGGNQPQHF. The CDR3 DNA reads as TGTGCCAGCAGCCAATCAGGGGGCAATCAGCCCCAGCATTTT. The entire variable domain, with the rest obtained from reference TRBV16 and TRBJ1-5, is as follows: GEEVAQTPKHLVRGEGQKAKLYCAPIKGHSYVFWYQQVLKNEFKFLISFQNENVFDETGMPKERFSAKCLPNSPCSLEIQATKLEDSAVYFCASSQSGGNQPQHFGDGTRLSIL.

The CDR3 region has the DNA TGTGCCAGCAGACAGGGGGAGACCCAGTACTTC. Translation: CASRQGETQYF. The rearrangement links TRBV2 to TRBJ2-5; 7 nucleotides agree with TRBD1. The CDR3 is 11 residues long. Looked up from germline, CDR1 is SNHLY and CDR2 is FYNNEI. Trimming cost V 6 bases and J 5 bases; bases outside gene matches: 0.

The chain carries TRBV6-1 and TRBJ1-2; 7 bases are a match to TRBD1. Germline V gives CDR1 MNHNS, CDR2 SASEGT. This CDR3 is 14 amino acids long. Unmatched junction bases numbered 2, after V lost 0 bases and J lost 4 bases. The CDR3 sequence is CASSEAWDSYGYTF. The CDR3 nucleotides are TGTGCCAGCAGTGAAGCGTGGGACAGCTATGGCTACACCTTC.

This chain connects TRBV7-9 to TRBJ2-1; the D gene is possibly TRBD2 (5 bases). This CDR3 is built from 16 residues. Germline lookup yields CDR1 SEHNR and CDR2 FQNEAQ (reference sequence). The V and J ends lost 5 bases and 2 bases respectively, with 16 bases between them. The CDR3 DNA reads as TGTGCCAGCAGCGATAGCCCGGGCGGGCCCTACAATGAGCAGTTCTTC. Protein: CASSDSPGGPYNEQFF.

This sequence joins TRBV27 and TRBJ2-7; TRBD2 is a possible D gene (6 bases). This CDR3 spans 15 amino acids. Germline assignment: CDR1 MNHEY and CDR2 SMNVEV (reference sequence). Trimming took 4 bases from V and 3 from J, leaving 16 bases between them. The CDR3 sequence is CASSSPSRGLYEQYF. The CDR3 DNA follows: TGTGCCAGCAGTTCACCCTCGCGGGGTCTCTACGAGCAGTACTTC.

The chain combines TRBV18 with TRBJ2-5; D is perhaps TRBD2 (6 bases). This CDR3 is 15 amino acids long. Germline CDR1 and CDR2: KGHSH and LQKENI. V was pared by 3 bases and J by 5 bases, with 16 bases between. The CDR3 loop reads CASSPFGGPLETQYF. CDR3 coding DNA: TGTGCCAGCTCACCGTTCGGAGGGCCTTTGGAGACCCAGTACTTC.

The chain uses TRBV5-4 and TRBJ2-2, with 8 positions matching TRBD1. The J segment lost 2 bases and the V segment lost 0 bases, leaving 3 bases of the junction unmatched. This CDR3 has 16 residues. Germline V gene sequence: CDR1 SGHNT, CDR2 YYREEE (reference sequence). CDR3 in amino acids: CASSLDQGANTGELFF. The CDR3 DNA reads TGTGCCAGCAGCTTGGACCAGGGGGCCAACACCGGGGAGCTGTTTTTT. The whole variable domain, filled in from reference TRBV5-4 and TRBJ2-2, reads ETGVTQSPTHLIKTRGQQVTLRCSSQSGHNTVSWYQQALGQGPQFIFQYYREEENGRGNFPPRFSGLQFPNYSSELNVNALELDDSALYLCASSLDQGANTGELFFGEGSRLTVL.

V and J are TRBV5-1 and TRBJ2-3, with TRBD2 identical over 11 bases. Germline trimming cut 2 bases from V and 0 bases from J; bases unmatched to any gene: 11. Germline lookup yields CDR1 SGHRS and CDR2 YFSETQ. The CDR3 totals 19 residues. This CDR3 reads CASSLVPGLAAPSTDTQYF. CDR3 bases: TGCGCCAGCAGCTTAGTTCCGGGACTAGCGGCCCCTAGCACAGATACGCAGTATTTT.

The gene calls are TRBV7-3 and TRBJ2-1; D unresolved. Germline V gene lookup returns CDR1 SGHTA and CDR2 FQGTGA. V was pared by 4 bases and J by 4 bases, with 14 bases between. The CDR3 has 15 residues. Here the CDR3 reads CASSSSGWGYNEQFF. Here the CDR3 DNA reads TGTGCCAGCAGCTCCTCTGGGTGGGGTTACAATGAGCAGTTCTTC.